These 22 T cell receptor beta chains share one sample of origin, sequenced in a study of shared T cell receptors in the human thymus. TCRdb's table, derived via immunoSEQ multiplex PCR, lists solely in-frame clones and lacks some. The sample consists of 500,000 to 850,000 clones, about 89% of them appearing once. These data were also filed under a second study, of human thymus T cells.

The sample comprised thymocytes. The receptors derive from a boy younger than two with a congenital heart defect.

The CDR3 reads CASSYSRGSSYEQYF. CDR3 nucleotide sequence: TGTGCCAGCAGCTACTCCAGGGGTAGCTCCTACGAGCAGTACTTC. The chain employs TRBV28 and TRBJ2-7; a weak D match, TRBD1 (6 bases). CDR3 length: 15 amino acids. V gave up 6 bases and J gave up 0 bases, with 15 bases separating them. The V gene's germline CDR1 is MDHEN and CDR2 SYDVKM. The full variable domain, its missing parts supplied by reference TRBV28 and TRBJ2-7, is DVKVTQSSRYLVKRTGEKVFLECVQDMDHENMFWYRQDPGLGLRLIYFSYDVKMKEKGDIPEGYSVSREKKERFSLILESASTNQTSMYLCASSYSRGSSYEQYFGPGTRLTVT.

V gene TRBV7-2 combines with J gene TRBJ2-7; D possibly corresponds to TRBD1 (6 bases). Per the germline V gene, CDR1 is SGHTA and CDR2 is FQGNSA. V was trimmed by 4 bases and J by 2 bases, leaving 21 bases between them. This CDR3 region has 17 residues. CDR3 coding DNA: TGTGCCAGCAGCTGGGTAGTACAGGGCCTGACCACCTACGAGCAGTACTTC. It specifies CASSWVVQGLTTYEQYF.

The chain employs TRBV6-5 and TRBJ2-1, with D maybe TRBD1 (5 bases). The germline V and J ends were trimmed by 2 bases and 5 bases, with 7 bases remaining between them. The CDR3 is 13 amino acids. The germline CDR1 and CDR2 sequences are MNHEY and SVGAGI. The CDR3 loop reads CASSYLTDNEQFF. DNA of the CDR3: TGTGCCAGCAGTTACCTGACAGACAATGAGCAGTTCTTC.

The V call is TRBV29-1, the J call TRBJ2-1; 7 bases align to TRBD2. This CDR3 spans 15 amino acids. V shed 4 bases and J 4 bases; nucleotides not matched to a gene: 10. Germline-derived CDR1 and CDR2 are SQVTM and ANQGSEA. CDR3 protein: CSVGEGTRFYNEQFF. The CDR3 region has the DNA TGCAGCGTTGGGGAGGGGACCCGGTTTTACAATGAGCAGTTCTTC.

The chain is built from TRBV11-2 and TRBJ2-1; 12 bases line up with TRBD1. CDR1 and CDR2 from the germline V gene are SGHAT and FQNNGV. The length of the CDR3 is 15 residues. V was pared by 5 bases and J by 9 bases, with 8 bases of the junction left unmatched. The chain's CDR3 is CASSPGQGARSEQFF. The CDR3 nucleotides read TGTGCCAGCAGCCCGGGACAGGGGGCGCGGAGTGAGCAGTTCTTC. The full variable domain, with the rest looked up from reference TRBV11-2 and TRBJ2-1, is EAGVAQSPRYKIIEKRQSVAFWCNPISGHATLYWYQQILGQGPKLLIQFQNNGVVDDSQLPKDRFSAERLKGVDSTLKIQPAKLEDSAVYLCASSPGQGARSEQFFGPGTRLTVL.

The J gene is TRBJ2-1, the V gene TRBV11-2; D is unclear. CDR1 and CDR2 from the germline V gene are SGHAT and FQNNGV. V lost 0 bases to trimming and J lost 1 base, with 19 bases between them. CDR3 size: 19 residues. The CDR3 loop reads CASSLEYSPPPGSYNEQFF. In DNA, the CDR3 is TGTGCCAGCAGCTTAGAGTATAGTCCCCCCCCGGGTTCCTACAATGAGCAGTTCTTC.

In the case of this clone: The same CDR3 arises from other DNA sequences in this sample as well. The chain is built from TRBV20-1 and TRBJ2-5; no clear D. CDR1 and CDR2 from the germline V gene are DFQATT and SNEGSKA (reference sequence). The V end was cut by 2 bases, the J end by 2 bases, with 3 bases between. The length of the CDR3 is 11 residues. The CDR3 region has the DNA TGCAGTGCTAGACTACAAGAGACCCAGTACTTC. Translating gives CSARLQETQYF.

This chain connects TRBV5-1 to TRBJ1-1; no definite D call. Deletions cut 4 bases from V and 0 bases from J, with 22 bases between. The CDR3 length is 18 residues. Germline loops: CDR1 SGHRS, CDR2 YFSETQ. CDR3 amino acids: CASSPAGRPLSVNTEAFF. The CDR3 nucleotides read TGCGCCAGCAGCCCCGCGGGCCGTCCCCTCAGCGTGAACACTGAAGCTTTCTTT.

The chain employs TRBV5-6 and TRBJ2-7, with D perhaps matching TRBD1 (5 bases). The CDR3 covers 17 residues. Trimming pared 2 bases from V and 0 bases from J, leaving 18 bases between. The germline V gene has CDR1 SGHDT and CDR2 YYEEEE. Here the CDR3 DNA reads TGTGCCAGCAGCTTAGGTGAACGACAGAGAGGCTCCTACGAGCAGTACTTC. It encodes CASSLGERQRGSYEQYF.

This clone has just one count. The identical CDR3 is also encoded by other nucleotide sequences in the sample. The V gene is TRBV5-1, the J gene TRBJ2-1; D not resolved. V was clipped by 1 base and J by 7 bases, with 3 bases between them. CDR3 length: 11 residues. Germline CDR1 reads SGHRS; CDR2 reads YFSETQ. This CDR3 reads CASSLYNEQFF. Here the CDR3 DNA reads TGCGCCAGCAGCTTGTATAATGAGCAGTTCTTC.

This clone turned up a few times. The chain links TRBV29-1 to TRBJ2-1; TRBD2 agrees at 11 bases. Germline V CDR1 and CDR2: SQVTM, ANQGSEA. The CDR3 runs 18 residues. Unmatched junction bases numbered 14, after V lost 7 bases and J lost 0 bases. The CDR3 is CSASLLLAGGSSYNEQFF. The DNA of the CDR3 is TGCAGCGCTTCCCTCTTATTAGCGGGAGGGAGCTCCTACAATGAGCAGTTCTTC.

The chain has TRBV7-6 and TRBJ2-2; maybe TRBD2 (5 bases). Germline V gene sequence: CDR1 SGHVS, CDR2 FNYEAQ. Trimming took off 2 bases at V and 0 bases at J, with 13 bases between the two ends. The CDR3 has 17 residues. The CDR3 protein is CASSLLEGYTNTGELFF. In DNA, the CDR3 is TGTGCCAGCAGCTTACTTGAGGGCTATACGAACACCGGGGAGCTGTTTTTT.

The table lists this clone with a count of one. The chain recombines TRBV9 with TRBJ2-2, with TRBD2 matching over 10 bases. With 0 bases clipped from V and 6 bases from J, the junction kept 5 bases outside the gene matches. The CDR3 covers 16 residues. Germline lookup yields CDR1 SGDLS and CDR2 YYNGEE. For the CDR3, the DNA is TGTGCCAGCAGCGTAGGACTAGCGGGCAACGCCGGGGAGCTGTTTTTT. Protein sequence: CASSVGLAGNAGELFF.

CDR3 sequence reads: CASSYSQGQSYGYTF. In nucleotides, the CDR3 is TGTGCCAGCAGTTACTCGCAGGGACAGAGTTATGGCTACACCTTC. This chain uses TRBV6-6 with TRBJ1-2, with 7 bases lining up with TRBD1. Trimming at V came to 0 bases and at J to 5 bases, leaving 6 bases not matched to a gene. The CDR3 runs to 15 residues. From germline, CDR1 is MNHNY and CDR2 SVGAGI (reference sequence).

In nucleotides, the CDR3 is TGCGCCAGCAGCCAAGCTAGAATAGCAGAGTTGTTCTCCTACAATGAGCAGTTCTTC. Translation gives CASSQARIAELFSYNEQFF. The chain uses TRBV4-3 and TRBJ2-1; D not resolved. CDR1 and CDR2 (germline): LGHNA, YSLEER. V gave up 1 base and J gave up 0 bases, with 19 bases separating them. This CDR3 has 19 residues.

CDR3 DNA sequence: TGCAGCGTAGTTGCCGGGACTAGCGGGAGGCCGTACTACGAGCAGTACTTC. As protein: CSVVAGTSGRPYYEQYF. The chain links TRBV29-1 to TRBJ2-7, with 15 bases fitting TRBD2. From germline, CDR1 is SQVTM and CDR2 ANQGSEA. This CDR3 comprises 17 residues. V lost 6 bases, J lost 3 bases, and 12 bases stayed unmatched.

As DNA, the CDR3 is TGTGCCAGCAGCTCGAACCGCTCTAGCGGACATTCCTACGAGCAGTACTTC. It encodes CASSSNRSSGHSYEQYF. The chain couples TRBV6-4 to TRBJ2-7; 7 positions agree with TRBD2. The V and J ends lost 6 bases and 1 base, in that order; junction bases with no gene match: 15. The CDR3 extends over 17 amino acids. CDR1 and CDR2 (germline): MRHNA, SNTAGT.

V usage is TRBV7-8 and J usage is TRBJ1-2; D is undetermined. The V end lost 6 bases, the J end lost 1 base, and 15 bases lay between the germline ends. Germline values: CDR1 SGHVS, CDR2 FQNEAQ. The length of the CDR3 is 15 residues. The DNA of the CDR3 is TGTGCCAGCAGTAGGAGGGAGTATGATAACTATGGCTACACCTTC. It encodes CASSRREYDNYGYTF.

This clone was seen a few times. The V call is TRBV10-2, the J call TRBJ2-7; 8 bases line up with TRBD2. The V gene's germline CDR1 is WSHSY and CDR2 SAAADI. The V and J ends lost 6 bases and 7 bases, in that order; junction bases with no gene match: 2. The CDR3 covers 11 residues. The DNA for the CDR3 is TGCGCCAGCAGGGGGACTAGGGAGCAGTACTTC. Its protein is CASRGTREQYF.

The rearrangement joins TRBV2 to TRBJ2-3, with 14 bases aligning to TRBD2. Germline CDR1 reads SNHLY; CDR2 reads FYNNEI. The V gene end was trimmed by 6 bases and the J gene end by 4 bases; junction bases not matched to a gene: 12. The length of the CDR3 is 18 residues. As DNA, the CDR3 is TGTGCCAGCAGAGCTGGGACTAGCGGGGGAGAGGGTGCAGATACGCAGTATTTT. Protein sequence: CASRAGTSGGEGADTQYF.

This clone was counted between two and nine times. The chain carries TRBV14 and TRBJ2-7; 8 nucleotides agree with TRBD1. The V segment lost 4 bases and the J segment 3 bases; nucleotides outside the gene matches: 14. This CDR3 has 17 amino acids. The V gene's germline CDR1 is SGHDN and CDR2 FVKESK. CDR3 bases: TGTGCCAGCAGCCCCCCCATCTTCAGGGGGCGCCGCTACGAGCAGTACTTC. Translating gives CASSPPIFRGRRYEQYF.

The chain is built from TRBV28 and TRBJ1-5; D is perhaps TRBD1 (5 bases). Germline V gives CDR1 MDHEN, CDR2 SYDVKM. The CDR3 contains 15 residues. Trimming took off 5 bases at V and 0 bases at J, with 11 bases between the two ends. The CDR3 DNA sequence: TGTGCCAGCAGTAGGGGTGGGTATAGCAATCAGCCCCAGCATTTT. The encoded protein is CASSRGGYSNQPQHF.